One and the same sample provided the 26 T cell receptor beta chains below, sequenced in a study of blood T cell repertoires in COVID-19. Assay: immunoSEQ multiplex PCR; the TCRdb copy retains only in-frame clones and omits some. The sample records a few hundred thousand clones, just over 85% being singletons. The sequenced sample was PBMCs or T cells enriched from blood (not recorded which). The receptors come from a woman between 35 and 50 years old with acute COVID-19.

J is TRBJ2-1 and V is TRBV3-1 (or the pseudogene TRBV3-2), with D possibly matching TRBD1 (5 bases). V was pared by 0 bases and J by 7 bases, with 13 bases between. Germline CDR1 and CDR2: LGHDT and YNNKEL (reference sequence). The CDR3 covers 15 residues. CDR3 amino acids: CASSQDILNRNEQFF. CDR3 in DNA: TGTGCCAGCAGCCAAGACATACTCAACAGGAATGAGCAGTTCTTC.

This clone has just one count. This chain connects TRBV12-5 to TRBJ1-5; D perhaps matches TRBD1 (6 bases). Germline lookup yields CDR1 LGHNT and CDR2 FRNRAP. The CDR3 has 13 residues. Trimming cost V 7 bases and J 2 bases, with 9 bases left between them. CDR3 bases: TGTGCTAGTGCTCGGACAGGCAATCAGCCCCAGCATTTT. This codes for CASARTGNQPQHF.

The DNA of the CDR3 is TGTGCCAGCAGTTCGCAGGGGGATTACGAGCAGTACTTC. Translation: CASSSQGDYEQYF. This chain uses TRBV27 with TRBJ2-7; 7 bases are a match to TRBD1. The germline gives CDR1 MNHEY, CDR2 SMNVEV (reference sequence). The CDR3 has 13 residues. After removal of 4 bases from V and 4 bases from J, the junction contained 4 bases not matched to a gene.

The rearrangement joins TRBV7-8 to TRBJ1-2, with 8 bases aligning to TRBD1. Per germline, CDR1 SGHVS and CDR2 FQNEAQ. The CDR3 extends over 14 amino acids. V gave up 2 bases and J gave up 4 bases; unmatched junction bases: 3. CDR3 region: CASSLRTGSYGYTF. In DNA form, the CDR3 reads TGTGCCAGCAGCTTAAGGACAGGGAGCTATGGCTACACCTTC.

The genes are TRBV4-2 and TRBJ1-2; D call uncertain. Deletions cut 1 base from V and 5 bases from J, with 8 bases between. CDR1 and CDR2 (germline): LGHNA, YNFKEQ. CDR3 length: 13 amino acids. The CDR3 loop reads CASSQASGYGYTF. CDR3 nucleotide sequence: TGTGCCAGCAGCCAAGCTAGCGGTTATGGCTACACCTTC.

This sequence joins TRBV2 and TRBJ1-5; 10 bases are a match to TRBD1. CDR3 length equals 15 residues. V gave up 8 bases and J gave up 3 bases; unmatched junction bases: 7. Germline V lookup: CDR1 SNHLY, CDR2 FYNNEI. The CDR3 spells CASGGGQGLNQPQHF. For the CDR3, the DNA is TGTGCCAGCGGGGGGGGACAGGGGCTCAATCAGCCCCAGCATTTT. The complete variable domain, with remaining parts taken from reference TRBV2 and TRBJ1-5, reads EPEVTQTPSHQVTQMGQEVILRCVPISNHLYFYWYRQILGQKVEFLVSFYNNEISEKSEIFDDQFSVERPDGSNFTLKIRSTKLEDSAMYFCASGGGQGLNQPQHFGDGTRLSIL.

This clone was seen more than once but under ten times. The chain links TRBV7-9 to TRBJ2-2, with TRBD1 identical over 11 bases. V dropped 5 bases and J dropped 9; count of bases not matched to a gene: 11. Germline lookup yields CDR1 SEHNR and CDR2 FQNEAQ (reference sequence). The CDR3 sequence is 16 residues long. The CDR3 reads CASSAARGTGGRELFF. CDR3 DNA sequence: TGTGCCAGCAGCGCCGCCCGGGGGACAGGGGGAAGGGAGCTGTTTTTT.

A single count supports this clone. The chain employs TRBV7-8 and TRBJ2-6; 9 nucleotides line up with TRBD1. The ends lost 3 bases at V and 4 bases at J; junction bases unmatched: 7. Germline-derived CDR1 and CDR2 are SGHVS and FQNEAQ. There are 17 residues in the CDR3. The CDR3 DNA reads as TGTGCCAGCAGCTTTGCCGGGACAGGGTTGGGGGCCAACGTCCTGACTTTC. Encoded protein: CASSFAGTGLGANVLTF.

The chain combines TRBV7-8 with TRBJ2-1, with 11 bases fitting TRBD2. J gave up 7 bases and V 2 bases, and 13 bases lay outside the gene matches. The CDR3 has 18 amino acids. Looked up from germline, CDR1 is SGHVS and CDR2 is FQNEAQ. CDR3 sequence reads: CASSLKDSGGAFWNEQFF. The CDR3 DNA is TGTGCCAGCAGCTTAAAGGATAGCGGGGGGGCATTTTGGAATGAGCAGTTCTTC. Complete variable domain (other parts from reference TRBV7-8 and TRBJ2-1): GAGVSQSPRYKVAKRGQDVALRCDPISGHVSLFWYQQALGQGPEFLTYFQNEAQLDKSGLPSDRFFAERPEGSVSTLKIQRTQQEDSAVYLCASSLKDSGGAFWNEQFFGPGTRLTVL.

J is TRBJ1-1 and V is TRBV5-1; the D is unclear. Looked up from germline, CDR1 is SGHRS and CDR2 is YFSETQ. V lost 3 bases and J lost 4, with 19 bases in between. This CDR3 is 16 amino acids long. Here the CDR3 DNA reads TGCGCCAGCAGCTGGAAACAGCAGAGTGGAGGCACTGAAGCTTTCTTT. Translation gives CASSWKQQSGGTEAFF. Supplemented by reference TRBV5-1 and TRBJ1-1, the full variable domain reads KAGVTQTPRYLIKTRGQQVTLSCSPISGHRSVSWYQQTPGQGLQFLFEYFSETQRNKGNFPGRFSGRQFSNSRSEMNVSTLELGDSALYLCASSWKQQSGGTEAFFGQGTRLTVV.

The rearrangement joins TRBV3-1 (or the pseudogene TRBV3-2) to TRBJ2-7, with a tentative D call TRBD2 (6 bases). The CDR3 is 16 residues long. With 3 bases removed from V and 3 bases from J, the gap between germline ends came to 18 bases. The germline CDR1 and CDR2 sequences are LGHDT and YNNKEL (reference sequence). CDR3 sequence reads: CASSHNLSHGSYEQYF. Here the CDR3 DNA reads TGTGCCAGCAGCCACAACCTTAGCCACGGGAGCTACGAGCAGTACTTC.

The chain uses TRBV7-2 and TRBJ1-5; D remains ambiguous. This CDR3 is built from 15 residues. CDR1 and CDR2 (germline): SGHTA, FQGNSA. Trimming took off 1 base at V and 4 bases at J, with 11 bases between the two ends. CDR3 nucleotide sequence: TGTGCCAGCAGCTTAGTCGGGAAAACAAATCAGCCCCAGCATTTT. This translates into CASSLVGKTNQPQHF. Full variable domain (outside the CDR3, taken from reference TRBV7-2 and TRBJ1-5): GAGVSQSPSNKVTEKGKDVELRCDPISGHTALYWYRQSLGQGLEFLIYFQGNSAPDKSGLPSDRFSAERTGGSVSTLTIQRTQQEDSAVYLCASSLVGKTNQPQHFGDGTRLSIL.

V is TRBV27 and J is TRBJ1-5; the match to TRBD1 covers 7 bases. Looked up from germline, CDR1 is MNHEY and CDR2 is SMNVEV (reference sequence). The CDR3 runs to 14 residues. With V trimmed by 5 bases and J by 7 bases, 8 bases remained unmatched. CDR3 sequence: CASSPSTGNQPQHF. The CDR3, as DNA: TGTGCCAGCAGTCCCTCGACAGGGAACCAGCCCCAGCATTTT.

The V call is TRBV11-1, the J call TRBJ2-5, with D possibly TRBD1 on 5 matching bases. The germline gives CDR1 SGHAT, CDR2 FQDESV (reference sequence). Trimming stripped 2 bases from V and 3 bases from J, with 13 bases between. The length of the CDR3 is 15 residues. The CDR3 spells CASSLRTTGKETQYF. DNA of the CDR3: TGTGCCAGCAGCTTAAGGACCACAGGAAAAGAGACCCAGTACTTC.

The V gene is TRBV2, the J gene TRBJ2-1; 9 nucleotides agree with TRBD2. The ends lost 3 bases at V and 8 bases at J; junction bases unmatched: 8. Germline V lookup: CDR1 SNHLY, CDR2 FYNNEI. The CDR3 totals 15 residues. The CDR3 region has the DNA TGTGCCAGCAGTGAGCGGGAGGGAGGGGTCGATGAGCAGTTCTTC. Protein sequence: CASSEREGGVDEQFF.

The count of this clone is one. This rearrangement joins TRBV6-2 or TRBV6-3 to TRBJ1-5; the D is unclear. This CDR3 comprises 16 residues. Germline V gene sequence: CDR1 MNHEY, CDR2 SVGEGT. Trimming took 2 bases from V and 7 from J, leaving 18 bases between them. The CDR3 bases are TGTGCCAGCAGTTACGGCGGGCAGGCGGGGTACCAGCCCCAGCATTTT. It translates to CASSYGGQAGYQPQHF.

The V gene is TRBV9, the J gene TRBJ1-6, with D perhaps matching TRBD1 (5 bases). Germline V gene lookup returns CDR1 SGDLS and CDR2 YYNGEE. V was cut by 0 bases and J by 9 bases, with 16 bases left in between. The CDR3 length is 16 residues. Written as DNA, the CDR3 is TGTGCCAGCAGCGTAGGTGGGCAGGGCACGAGTTCACCCCTCCACTTT. This gives the protein CASSVGGQGTSSPLHF.

The V and J genes are TRBV19 and TRBJ1-1; D ambiguous. V was pared by 5 bases and J by 1 base, with 20 bases between. The length of the CDR3 is 17 residues. In germline, CDR1 is LNHDA, CDR2 SQIVND (reference sequence). CDR3 bases: TGTGCCAGTAGTTCGCAAACCCGGGGTGGGAGGAACACTGAAGCTTTCTTT. It specifies CASSSQTRGGRNTEAFF.

The rearrangement uses TRBV6-5 and TRBJ1-2; a possible D gene is TRBD1 (5 bases). The V end lost 6 bases, the J end lost 0 bases, and 14 bases lay between the germline ends. Germline-derived CDR1 and CDR2 are MNHEY and SVGAGI. The CDR3 runs to 15 residues. The CDR3 loop is CASRKTDTANYGYTF. The DNA for the CDR3 is TGTGCCAGCAGGAAGACGGACACAGCTAACTATGGCTACACCTTC.

This clone came up a few times. The chain combines TRBV18 with TRBJ2-7; 8 bases align to TRBD1. From germline, CDR1 is KGHSH and CDR2 LQKENI. This CDR3 has 15 amino acids. The J segment lost 2 bases and the V segment lost 6 bases, leaving 9 bases of the junction unmatched. The CDR3 loop is CASSRETGATYEQYF. As DNA, the CDR3 is TGTGCCAGCTCGCGCGAGACAGGGGCCACCTACGAGCAGTACTTC.

V and J are TRBV5-6 and TRBJ2-1; D ambiguous. Germline CDR1 and CDR2: SGHDT and YYEEEE. The CDR3 extends over 15 amino acids. The V end was cut by 0 bases, the J end by 9 bases, with 16 bases between. CDR3 nucleotides: TGTGCCAGCAGCTTGGGAGGATACTCCAAGACTGAGCAGTTCTTC. Its translation: CASSLGGYSKTEQFF.

CDR3 DNA: TGCGCCAGCAGCGGGTGGACAGGGGGCGATTCACCCCTCCACTTT. This gives the protein CASSGWTGGDSPLHF. The chain is built from TRBV5-1 and TRBJ1-6, with 11 bases aligning to TRBD1. This CDR3 is 15 amino acids long. Losses at the gene ends were 4 bases for V and 8 bases for J; bases not matched to a gene: 5. From germline, CDR1 is SGHRS and CDR2 YFSETQ.

The chain has TRBV5-1 and TRBJ2-1; 9 bases are shared with TRBD1. The germline V gene has CDR1 SGHRS and CDR2 YFSETQ. V shed 0 bases, J shed 8 bases, and the junction held 15 bases outside the gene matches. The length of the CDR3 is 18 residues. The CDR3 loop is CASSLGATGGRQGDEQFF. The CDR3 DNA reads as TGCGCCAGCAGCTTGGGGGCTACAGGGGGCCGCCAGGGTGATGAGCAGTTCTTC.

V is TRBV5-1 and J is TRBJ2-3, with D uncertain. V was clipped by 4 bases and J by 2 bases, with 8 bases between them. This CDR3 is 13 amino acids long. The V gene's germline CDR1 is SGHRS and CDR2 YFSETQ. The CDR3 DNA is TGCGCCAGCAGCGGTCAGGACACAGATACGCAGTATTTT. Translating it yields CASSGQDTDTQYF.

CDR3 bases: TGTGCCAGCAGCGTCAGCGGCTATGGCTACACCTTC. Encoded protein: CASSVSGYGYTF. The rearrangement links TRBV9 to TRBJ1-2; D is uncertain. Trimming removed 2 bases at V and 4 bases at J, with 6 bases between. The V gene's germline CDR1 is SGDLS and CDR2 YYNGEE. The CDR3 totals 12 residues.

This chain uses TRBV7-6 with TRBJ2-1; D is possibly TRBD1 (6 bases). Germline-derived CDR1 and CDR2 are SGHVS and FNYEAQ. Between the trimmed V and J ends, which lost 1 base and 3 bases, there was a span of 13 bases. The CDR3 runs to 16 residues. The CDR3: CASSLEVRGHYNEQFF. For the CDR3, the DNA is TGTGCCAGCAGCTTAGAGGTCAGGGGCCACTACAATGAGCAGTTCTTC.